Listed below are T cell receptor beta chains from one sample, sequenced in a study of blood T cell repertoires in COVID-19. Libraries were prepared by immunoSEQ multiplex PCR; TCRdb keeps only in-frame clonotypes and omits some of them. The repertoire holds some 69,000 clones, with 75% to 85% as singletons. The sample was peripheral blood. The receptors were gathered from a human donor in a cohort sampled during active COVID-19. CDR3s include the opening cysteine and the closing phenylalanine or tryptophan. The D gene is left open where the match is weak. Rows may omit the clone size; those that give it use once, few, many or a size class.

cdr3_nt	cdr3_aa	cdr3_length	clone_size	v_call	j_call	d_call
TGTGCCAGCAGCTTGGCTCTGGGACAGGCCTCGGATGAGCAGTTCTTC	CASSLALGQASDEQFF	16	.	TRBV5-6	TRBJ2-1	TRBD1
TGCGCCAGCAGCCAAGATCTAGGGATCGGCAGGGGCAATGAAAAACTGTTTTTT	CASSQDLGIGRGNEKLFF	18	.	TRBV4-1	TRBJ1-4	.
TGTGCCACCAGCGACCCGGGTGGAGCGGGGGCGGGGGAGACCCAGTACTTC	CATSDPGGAGAGETQYF	17	.	TRBV24-1	TRBJ2-5	TRBD2
TGTGCCAGCAGTGTTGGGACAGGGGGTCGGCGCACAGATACGCAGTATTTT	CASSVGTGGRRTDTQYF	17	.	TRBV2	TRBJ2-3	TRBD1
TGTGCCAGCAGTCCAGGCACTAGCGGTTACAATGAGCAGTTCTTC	CASSPGTSGYNEQFF	15	.	TRBV27	TRBJ2-1	TRBD2
TGTGCCAGCAGCTTATATCAGGGGGCGGGGAATGAGCAGTTCTTC	CASSLYQGAGNEQFF	15	.	TRBV7-2	TRBJ2-1	TRBD1
TGTGCCAGCAGCTTAGCCGGACTAGCGGGAGGTTACTACGAGCAGTACTTC	CASSLAGLAGGYYEQYF	17	.	TRBV7-2	TRBJ2-7	TRBD2
TGTGCCAGCAGCTGGACAGCCTTCTCCTACGAGCAGTACTTC	CASSWTAFSYEQYF	14	.	TRBV11-2	TRBJ2-7	.
TGTGCCAGCAGCGTAGGCGGGGCGAACACCGGGGAGCTGTTTTTT	CASSVGGANTGELFF	15	.	TRBV9	TRBJ2-2	.
TGTGCCAGCAGCTTTGATCGGGGGAGGGGTGAAAAACTGTTTTTT	CASSFDRGRGEKLFF	15	.	TRBV11-2	TRBJ1-4	.
TGTGCCAGTAGTAGTCAGGGGGCGGCTTCACCCCTCCACTTT	CASSSQGAASPLHF	14	.	TRBV19	TRBJ1-6	TRBD1
TGTGCCAGCAGCCCCGGACAGGGATCTGGCTACACCTTC	CASSPGQGSGYTF	13	.	TRBV3-1/TRBV3-2	TRBJ1-2	TRBD1
TGTGCCAGCAGCCCCCCGAGGCCGCCGTGGACCCAGTACTTC	CASSPPRPPWTQYF	14	.	TRBV28	TRBJ2-5	.
TGTGCCAGCAGTCCCAGGGACAGGGGAGGCTATGGCTACACCTTC	CASSPRDRGGYGYTF	15	.	TRBV27	TRBJ1-2	TRBD1
TGTGCCACCAGCAGAGAGAGGATCGGGGAGCTGTTTTTT	CATSRERIGELFF	13	.	TRBV15	TRBJ2-2	.
TGTGCCAGCAGTTACTCGAAAAGGGGGAATTCACCCCTCCACTTT	CASSYSKRGNSPLHF	15	.	TRBV6-2/TRBV6-3	TRBJ1-6	.
TGTGCCAGCAGCTTGGCGGGAAGCGGCGGCTACACCTTC	CASSLAGSGGYTF	13	.	TRBV5-4	TRBJ1-2	.
TGTGCCAGCAGTTCCGAGACAGGGGTGGCCAACACCGGGGAGCTGTTTTTT	CASSSETGVANTGELFF	17	few	TRBV27	TRBJ2-2	TRBD1
TGTGCCAGCAATCTGGGGGGGACAGGGGGCGGTCAGCCCCAGCATTTT	CASNLGGTGGGQPQHF	16	few	TRBV6-6	TRBJ1-5	TRBD1
TGTGCCAGCAGCTTCGACAGGGGTGAGCAGTTCTTC	CASSFDRGEQFF	12	few	TRBV7-2	TRBJ2-1	TRBD1
TGTGCCAGCAGCTCGACTAGCGGGAGGACAGATACGCAGTATTTT	CASSSTSGRTDTQYF	15	.	TRBV7-9	TRBJ2-3	TRBD2
TGCGCCAGCAGCTTGGAGGGACAGGGGTACGAGCAGTACTTC	CASSLEGQGYEQYF	14	.	TRBV5-1	TRBJ2-7	TRBD1